This T cell receptor beta chain was captured by sequencing in a study of T cell responses to AZD1222 COVID-19 vaccine. Study findings and constraints: Only six or seven AZD1222 recipients tested seropositive at baseline. Among spike-specific TCRs, nearly half reportedly target unmutated variant regions.

The sample holds a few counts of this clone. Its matching antigen is unknown. Data came from immunoSEQ multiplex PCR; TCRdb stores just in-frame clones and leaves some out. Altogether about 50,000 clones are present, about 80% being singletons, with the ten largest covering just under 5%. This clonotype originated in an adult who received the AZD1222 COVID-19 vaccine. The sequenced sample was peripheral blood, obtained 28 days after the second AZD1222 dose.

CDR3 nucleotides: TGTGCCAGCAGTTACAGACCCCAGACTAGCTTAAATGAGCAGTTCTTC. Its protein is CASSYRPQTSLNEQFF. The rearrangement uses TRBV6-5 and TRBJ2-1; 7 bases map to TRBD2. Germline CDR1 and CDR2: MNHEY and SVGAGI. The CDR3 has 16 amino acids. V shed 2 bases and J 7 bases; nucleotides not matched to a gene: 11.